The sample holds a few counts of the clone carrying this T cell receptor beta chain. The antigen is undetermined. Per the germline V gene, CDR1 is MNHEY and CDR2 is SMNVEV (reference sequence). The CDR3 runs to 15 residues. Trimming pared 2 bases from V and 1 base from J, leaving 6 bases between. The sample is drawn from a study of cytomegalovirus exposure and HLA in healthy donors. Whole-study findings and limits: Analysis performed later found 16,951 TCR beta sequences associated with HLA alleles at 0.05 false discovery rate. Because they were indistinguishable, some V segments, including TRBV6-2 and TRBV6-3, were excluded.

Donors consisted of healthy bone marrow donors. This PCR relied on a set of 60 Vbeta primers and 13 Jbeta primers. Data came from immunoSEQ multiplex PCR; TCRdb stores just in-frame clones and leaves some out. Found here are tens of thousands of clones, about 47% of them singletons; the top ten hold over 10%. The receptor's source is a human donor in good health. The source material was PBMCs. The chain uses TRBV27 and TRBJ2-6, with D possibly TRBD2 on 6 matching bases. CDR3 coding DNA: TGTGCCAGCAGTTTACGGGGGTCTGGGGCCAACGTCCTGACTTTC. Protein sequence: CASSLRGSGANVLTF.